A selection of T cell receptor beta chains follows, all from one sample in a study of T cell changes during pregnancy in multiple sclerosis. Repertoires were generated with immunoSEQ multiplex PCR, while TCRdb's copy carries only in-frame clones and drops some. The table includes 90,000 to 100,000 clones, 92% detected once. This material consisted of peripheral blood, taken in the first trimester of pregnancy. Receptors were obtained from a female donor with multiple sclerosis, enrolled in a pregnancy study. The CDR3 runs from the conserved cysteine through the conserved F or W. The order of the fields is V gene, D gene, clone size, J gene, CDR3 DNA, CDR3 protein. D genes are given only for firm matches. Part of the rows lack a size; the others show once, few, many or a class for expanded clones.

TRBV27	TRBD2	once	TRBJ2-7	TGTGCCACGATAGCGGGCTACCCGCCCTACGAGCAGTACTTC	CATIAGYPPYEQYF
TRBV5-1	TRBD1	.	TRBJ2-3	TGCGCCAGCGCGTTAGTAGGGGGCACTAGCACAGATACGCAGTATTTT	CASALVGGTSTDTQYF
TRBV6-5	.	.	TRBJ1-1	TGTGCCAGCAGTTACTCGCACAGATTGAACACTGAAGCTTTCTTT	CASSYSHRLNTEAFF
TRBV11-2	TRBD1	.	TRBJ2-7	TGTGCCAGCAGCTTACAGGGGGCGAAGGAGCAGTACTTC	CASSLQGAKEQYF
TRBV5-1	.	.	TRBJ2-1	TGCGCCATTGGAACCGCTAGCTCCTACAATGAGCAGTTCTTC	CAIGTASSYNEQFF
TRBV25-1	TRBD1	.	TRBJ1-2	TGTGCCAGCAGTGAAGGGGACAGATATGGCTACACCTTC	CASSEGDRYGYTF
TRBV29-1	.	.	TRBJ1-2	TGCAGCGTTGACCAGGGCTATGGCTACACCTTC	CSVDQGYGYTF
TRBV29-1	TRBD2	.	TRBJ2-1	TGCAGCGTTGCAGGGACTAGCGGGAGGGCCAGGAATGAGCAGTTCTTC	CSVAGTSGRARNEQFF
TRBV7-2	.	.	TRBJ2-7	TGTGCCAGCAGCTTAATTCCAGGCAGCTCCTACGAGCAGTACTTC	CASSLIPGSSYEQYF
TRBV4-2	.	.	TRBJ2-7	TGTGCCAGCAGCCACGGTACCCTGAGCTCCTACGAGCAGTACTTC	CASSHGTLSSYEQYF
TRBV7-6	TRBD2	.	TRBJ2-1	TGTGCCAGCAGCCCGCGGGAGAACACATACAATGAGCAGTTCTTC	CASSPRENTYNEQFF
TRBV5-8	.	.	TRBJ1-3	TGTGCCAGCAGCTTGGGCGAGAACCCTGGAAACACCATATATTTT	CASSLGENPGNTIYF
TRBV19	.	.	TRBJ2-1	TGTGCCAGTAGGGGAAGGAGGGATGAGCAGTTCTTC	CASRGRRDEQFF
TRBV5-8	.	.	TRBJ2-7	TGTGCCAGCAGCTTGGGCCAGGCCTTCTACGAGCAGTACTTC	CASSLGQAFYEQYF
TRBV7-8	TRBD2	once	TRBJ2-1	TGTGCCAGCAGCTCCAGCGGGAGGGCCGGGATCGGAGCTCTCAATGAGCAGTTCTTC	CASSSSGRAGIGALNEQFF
TRBV2	.	.	TRBJ1-5	TGTGCCAGCAAGCCGGGCAGACTAAATCAGCCCCAGCATTTT	CASKPGRLNQPQHF
TRBV27	TRBD2	.	TRBJ2-5	TGTGCCAGCAGCCCTAGCGGGAGGGCCCAAGAGACCCAGTACTTC	CASSPSGRAQETQYF
TRBV7-2	.	.	TRBJ2-3	TGTGCCAGCAGCTTGGCAGGGGCCCACATGGATACGCAGTATTTT	CASSLAGAHMDTQYF
TRBV6-6	TRBD2	.	TRBJ2-1	TGTGCCAGCAGGACTAGACTAGCCTCATACAATGAGCAGTTCTTC	CASRTRLASYNEQFF
TRBV13	.	.	TRBJ2-3	TGTGCCAGCAGCTCCCGACAGGGTAGCGGAGATACGCAGTATTTT	CASSSRQGSGDTQYF
TRBV5-1	.	once	TRBJ2-7	TGCGCCAGCAGCTTGTCCGGGGCCTACGAGCAGTACTTC	CASSLSGAYEQYF
TRBV7-9	.	.	TRBJ2-1	TGTGCCAGCAGCGTATACAATGAGCAGTTCTTC	CASSVYNEQFF
TRBV10-3	TRBD2	.	TRBJ2-7	TGTGCCATCAGTGACGCTAGCGGGTCCTACGAGCAGTACTTC	CAISDASGSYEQYF
TRBV7-9	TRBD2	.	TRBJ2-2	TGTGCCAGCAGCTTACCCCGGCTAGCGGGGGCCACCGGGGAGCTGTTTTTT	CASSLPRLAGATGELFF
TRBV5-6	TRBD1	once	TRBJ1-5	TGTGCCAGCAGCTTTCAGGGGGCCTATCAGCCCCAGCATTTT	CASSFQGAYQPQHF
TRBV25-1	TRBD1	.	TRBJ1-1	TGTGCCAGCAGGGAGACAGGGAGAGGGAACACTGAAGCTTTCTTT	CASRETGRGNTEAFF
TRBV15	TRBD1	.	TRBJ1-2	TGTGCCACCAGCAGAGACGGAGGGGGCTTTGGCTACACCTTC	CATSRDGGGFGYTF
TRBV6-5	TRBD1	.	TRBJ1-1	TGTGCCAGCAGTAGACAGGGAAACACTGAAGCTTTCTTT	CASSRQGNTEAFF
TRBV2	.	.	TRBJ1-3	TGTGCCAGCAGTGATAGGTTTACAGGAGGAAACACCATATATTTT	CASSDRFTGGNTIYF
TRBV12-5	.	.	TRBJ2-1	TGTGCTAGTGGTTTGCCCCCGTTAATCGAGGAGCAGTTCTTC	CASGLPPLIEEQFF
TRBV5-1	TRBD2	.	TRBJ2-7	TGCGCCAGCAGCTTTTCGGCGGGAGGTGGGTACGAGCAGTACTTC	CASSFSAGGGYEQYF
TRBV5-1	.	once	TRBJ1-4	TGCGCCAGCAGCAGTGGCATCATCATGACTAATGAAAAACTGTTTTTT	CASSSGIIMTNEKLFF
TRBV19	.	.	TRBJ2-7	TGTGCCAGTAGTACTGGACACCCCTACGAGCAGTACTTC	CASSTGHPYEQYF
TRBV19	.	.	TRBJ2-1	TGTGCCAGTAGTACGGGAACTTACAATGAGCAGTTCTTC	CASSTGTYNEQFF
TRBV27	.	.	TRBJ1-5	TGTGCCAGCAGTCGGGGGGTTGGGGGCAATCAGCCCCAGCATTTT	CASSRGVGGNQPQHF
TRBV9	.	.	TRBJ1-1	TGTGCCAGCAGCCCCAGCGGGGGGCACACTGAAGCTTTCTTT	CASSPSGGHTEAFF
TRBV2	TRBD2	once	TRBJ2-7	TGTGCCAGCAGTCGACTAGCGGGAGTGCAGTACTTC	CASSRLAGVQYF
TRBV20-1	.	.	TRBJ1-1	TGCAGTGCATATTTGAACACTGAAGCTTTCTTT	CSAYLNTEAFF
TRBV28	TRBD2	.	TRBJ2-7	TGTGCCAGCAGGGGACTAGCGGGAGCCTACGAGCAGTACTTC	CASRGLAGAYEQYF
TRBV5-1	TRBD2	.	TRBJ2-1	TGCGCCAGCAGCCCAATAGCGGGAGGCGGGGATGAGCAGTTCTTC	CASSPIAGGGDEQFF